This T cell receptor (beta chain) was obtained from a study of CXCR3-negative and CXCR3-positive naive CD8 T cells. The CDR3 has 14 residues. Study-level points and caveats: For CXCR3-positive naive cells, TRB CDR3s were more hydrophobic than those of CXCR3-negative naive cells.

By frequency, this clonotype registers medium-sized. Its antigen is as yet unknown. UMI-tagged TRB cDNA libraries were built via 5' RACE. One entry per CDR3 protein, without DNA, is what TCRdb gives after re-calling the 5' RACE reads. Reported are 5,500 to 8,000 distinct CDR3 sequences; the ten largest clones contain approximately 1.3%. The gene calls are TRBV12-3 or TRBV12-4 and TRBJ2-1. The receptor comes from a human donor in good health. Some clones in this sample may be carry-over from other donors' samples. Sequencing used naive CXCR3- CD8+ T cells from blood. The subset was: CD45RO-CCR7+CD27+CD95- naive CD8+ T cells lacking CXCR3 (TNR3-). CDR3 protein: CASRGLGKFNEQFF.